This paragraph covers one TCR beta chain sequence. Germline V gene lookup returns CDR1 MGHDK and CDR2 SYGVNS. The CDR3 extends over 14 amino acids. The V and J ends lost 3 bases and 3 bases respectively, with 10 bases between them. The record originates from a study of blood T cell repertoires in COVID-19. Background on the study: The United States, Italy and Spain supplied acute and convalescent COVID-19 samples.

Sequencing used immunoSEQ multiplex PCR; TCRdb keeps in-frame clones, though not all of them. The repertoire holds about 140,000 clones, roughly 79% seen once, with less than 2% in the top ten. The sequence was obtained from an older woman with acute or convalescent COVID-19. The chain recombines TRBV25-1 with TRBJ2-3, with D possibly TRBD1 on 5 matching bases. The specimen was peripheral blood. This chain's CDR3 is CASSDVGVTDTQYF. For the CDR3, the DNA is TGTGCCAGCAGTGATGTAGGGGTTACAGATACGCAGTATTTT. Full variable domain (outside the CDR3, taken from reference TRBV25-1 and TRBJ2-3): EADIYQTPRYLVIGTGKKITLECSQTMGHDKMYWYQQDPGMELHLIHYSYGVNSTEKGDLSSESTVSRIRTEHFPLTLESARPSHTSQYLCASSDVGVTDTQYFGPGTRLTVL.